These 16 T cell receptor beta chains were all obtained from the same sample, sequenced in a study of human T cells and chemical hapten exposure (dated by TCRdb to about 2021). The library was made by RACE. The sequencing machine was a NextSeq 500. TCRdb cleaned the public reads at Q25 with fastp, built clones with MiXCR and kept in-frame beta chains. A single entry per CDR3 protein holds the most common genes and DNA from its merged rows. The sample table records about 120,000 distinct CDR3 sequences; 12% to 15% of these occur just once. The ten most abundant clones make up 0.7% to 0.95% of the sample. Sample time point, as interpreted from the label and publication: patch test 1, 2 weeks after DPC sensitization. The treatment or condition label corresponds to: therapeutic diphenylcyclopropenone sensitization with weekly scalp DPC. The sequences come from whole blood, collected in connection with sensitization to the hapten diphenylcyclopropenone (DPC). Source of these receptors: a young man with alopecia areata. Some clones in this sample may be carry-over from other donors' samples.

The chain has TRBV9 and TRBJ2-2; 8 nucleotides match TRBD1. With V trimmed by 1 base and J by 3 bases, 2 bases remained unmatched. This CDR3 spans 15 amino acids. Germline CDR1 is SGDLS and CDR2 is YYNGEE. CDR3 bases: TGTGCCAGCAGCGTAACAGGGGGTTACACCGGGGAGCTGTTTTTT. As protein: CASSVTGGYTGELFF.

CDR3 nucleotide sequence: TGTGCCAGCGAAAATAGCGGGACAGATACGCAGTATTTT. This sequence encodes CASENSGTDTQYF. This sequence joins TRBV28 and TRBJ2-3; 7 bases line up with TRBD2. V shed 8 bases, J shed 3 bases, and the junction held 5 bases outside the gene matches. The length of the CDR3 is 13 residues. Germline CDR1 is MDHEN and CDR2 is SYDVKM.

This sequence joins TRBV3-1 and TRBJ2-1, with D unresolved. CDR3 length equals 13 residues. Trimming removed 4 bases from V and 8 bases from J, with 12 bases in between. CDR1 LGHDT and CDR2 YNNKEL come from the germline V gene (reference sequence). The CDR3 spells CASSPRPRHEQFF. CDR3 DNA: TGTGCCAGCAGCCCGCGGCCTAGGCATGAGCAGTTCTTC.

This clonotype turned up a few times. This rearrangement joins TRBV2 to TRBJ2-6, with D uncertain. Trimming pared 7 bases from V and 0 bases from J, leaving 10 bases between. CDR3 length equals 15 residues. CDR1 and CDR2 from the germline V gene are SNHLY and FYNNEI. CDR3 in DNA: TGTGCCAGCACGCTACTGGGCTCTGGGGCCAACGTCCTGACTTTC. This codes for CASTLLGSGANVLTF.

The J gene is TRBJ1-5, the V gene TRBV20-1; 7 bases line up with TRBD1. Per the germline V gene, CDR1 is DFQATT and CDR2 is SNEGSKA (reference sequence). The CDR3 sequence is 14 residues long. V gave up 6 bases and J gave up 3 bases; unmatched junction bases: 8. The CDR3 region has the DNA TGCAGTGCACCGGGGACAGCCTTCAATCAGCCCCAGCATTTT. Translation: CSAPGTAFNQPQHF.

V gene TRBV3-1 combines with J gene TRBJ1-5; weak D call: TRBD1 (5 bases). CDR3 size: 17 residues. V was clipped by 1 base and J by 3 bases, with 16 bases between them. Germline assignment: CDR1 LGHDT and CDR2 YNNKEL (reference sequence). CDR3: CASSQAEGFGDNQPQHF. The CDR3 DNA is TGTGCCAGCAGCCAAGCGGAGGGGTTTGGTGACAATCAGCCCCAGCATTTT.

This clonotype showed up just a few times. The chain employs TRBV4-3 and TRBJ2-3, with TRBD2 matching over 7 bases. Germline V CDR1 and CDR2: LGHNA, YSLEER. Losses at the gene ends were 0 bases for V and 4 bases for J; bases not matched to a gene: 7. The CDR3 runs to 16 residues. The CDR3 here is CASSQELTGRADTQYF. In DNA, the CDR3 is TGCGCCAGCAGCCAAGAGTTAACGGGGAGGGCAGATACGCAGTATTTT.

This clonotype was counted between two and nine times. V and J are TRBV29-1 and TRBJ1-2, with a tentative D call TRBD1 (5 bases). The CDR3 is made up of 14 amino acids. V lost 4 bases and J 3 bases, leaving 15 bases between the germline ends. Germline loops: CDR1 SQVTM, CDR2 ANQGSEA. CDR3 sequence reads: CSVVGAERHYGYTF. In nucleotides, the CDR3 is TGCAGCGTTGTAGGGGCGGAGCGGCACTATGGCTACACCTTC.

Notes on this clonotype: A much more abundant neighbour one base away suggests this may be a read error. The chain couples TRBV6-5 to TRBJ1-5, with unresolved D. CDR1 is MNHEY, CDR2 SVGAGI, per germline. Trimming pared 6 bases from V and 1 base from J, leaving 7 bases between. The CDR3 sequence is 13 residues long. CDR3 coding DNA: TGTGCCAGCAGCTTCGACAGCAATCAGCCCCAGCATTTT. Its translation is CASSFDSNQPQHF.

The V and J genes are TRBV27 and TRBJ1-5, with 10 nucleotides matching TRBD1. Trimming at V came to 6 bases and at J to 6 bases, leaving 14 bases not matched to a gene. The length of the CDR3 is 17 residues. Germline CDR1 MNHEY, CDR2 SMNVEV (reference sequence). The CDR3 DNA reads as TGTGCCAGCAGCCCGGGACAGGGGCGTTTTGGGAGTCAGCCCCAGCATTTT. Protein product: CASSPGQGRFGSQPQHF.

This clonotype turned up a few times. This chain joins TRBV4-3 and TRBJ2-5; no clear D gene. This CDR3 is 14 amino acids long. The germline V gene encodes CDR1 LGHNA and CDR2 YSLEER. V lost 1 base to trimming and J lost 5 bases, with 11 bases between them. CDR3 bases: TGCGCCAGCAGCCAAGGGCCAAGTTGGGAGACCCAGTACTTC. This encodes CASSQGPSWETQYF.

This clonotype occurred a few times. The rearrangement links TRBV27 to TRBJ1-1; possible D gene TRBD1, 5 bases. Germline CDR1 is MNHEY and CDR2 is SMNVEV (reference sequence). V was shortened by 7 bases and J by 0 bases, with 9 bases between the two germline ends. CDR3 size: 13 residues. The CDR3, as DNA: TGTGCCAGCAAGGTGGGGCTGAACACTGAAGCTTTCTTT. As protein: CASKVGLNTEAFF.

This clonotype was found a few times. The V call is TRBV19, the J call TRBJ1-5; 8 bases match TRBD1. Per the germline V gene, CDR1 is LNHDA and CDR2 is SQIVND (reference sequence). The CDR3 has 17 amino acids. Unmatched junction bases numbered 11, after V lost 2 bases and J lost 5 bases. CDR3 DNA sequence: TGTGCCAGTAGTATAACTAGGGACAGGAGCCACGATCAGCCCCAGCATTTT. Translation: CASSITRDRSHDQPQHF.

In this sample, this clonotype turned up a few times. The rearrangement joins TRBV7-2 to TRBJ2-3, with 7 bases that match TRBD1. Germline V gene lookup returns CDR1 SGHTA and CDR2 FQGNSA. With 1 base clipped from V and 0 bases from J, the junction kept 10 bases outside the gene matches. The CDR3 totals 18 residues. The CDR3 is CASSLEQTGYSSTDTQYF. In nucleotides, the CDR3 is TGTGCCAGCAGCTTAGAACAGACAGGGTATTCTAGCACAGATACGCAGTATTTT.

This clonotype was detected only a few times. The chain is built from TRBV18 and TRBJ1-4, with TRBD1 as a possible D gene (5 bases). Trimming took off 4 bases at V and 16 bases at J, with 22 bases between the two ends. Per germline, CDR1 KGHSH and CDR2 LQKENI. CDR3 size: 14 residues. This CDR3 reads CASSQGQGATRAFF. The CDR3 nucleotides read TGTGCCAGCTCACAAGGCCAGGGAGCAACTCGGGCGTTTTTT. Full variable domain (missing parts from reference TRBV18 and TRBJ1-4): NAGVMQNPRHLVRRRGQEARLRCSPMKGHSHVYWYRQLPEEGLKFMVYLQKENIIDESGMPKERFSAEFPKEGPSILRIQQVVRGDSAAYFCASSQGQGATRAFFGSGTQLSVL.

This clonotype was seen a few times. This chain connects TRBV5-6 to TRBJ2-5; D might be TRBD2 (5 bases). The length of the CDR3 is 15 residues. Trimming took 4 bases from V and 5 from J, leaving 18 bases between them. The germline V gene has CDR1 SGHDT and CDR2 YYEEEE. The CDR3 DNA follows: TGTGCCAGCAGCCCCCTACGGGCGGGCGGCGAGACCCAGTACTTC. This encodes CASSPLRAGGETQYF.